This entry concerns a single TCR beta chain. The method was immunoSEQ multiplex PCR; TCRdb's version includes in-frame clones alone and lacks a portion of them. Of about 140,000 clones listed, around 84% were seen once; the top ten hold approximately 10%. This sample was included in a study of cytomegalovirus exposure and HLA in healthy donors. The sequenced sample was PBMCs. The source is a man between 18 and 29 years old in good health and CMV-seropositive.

CDR3 nucleotides: TGCGCCAGCAGCCCGGCGGGGGGGTCCAACACCGGGGAGCTGTTTTTT. This encodes CASSPAGGSNTGELFF. This chain joins TRBV5-1 and TRBJ2-2, with 9 bases identical to TRBD2. V dropped 4 bases and J dropped 2; count of bases not matched to a gene: 6. Germline V gene data show CDR1 as SGHRS and CDR2 as YFSETQ. CDR3 length equals 16 residues.